This paragraph reports one T cell receptor (beta chain). There were only Caucasian adults among the donors, and all lived in Nashville, Tennessee. The sample originates from a study of shared clonotypes between healthy human individuals. The material for each subset, its genomic DNA, was split evenly across several immunoSEQ plates. Sequencing used immunoSEQ multiplex PCR; TCRdb keeps in-frame clones, though not all of them. Among around 1.6 million clones listed, under 99% were seen once. This sequence was found in a man younger than 40 in good health. The sequenced sample consisted of naive CD4+ T cells sorted from blood. As for subset: CD45RA+ positively selected.

The CDR3 nucleotides are TGTGCCAGCCGTCTTAACAGACTGGGATACGAGCAGTACTTC. Translation: CASRLNRLGYEQYF. The genes are TRBV28 and TRBJ2-7; no reliable D call. Looked up from germline, CDR1 is MDHEN and CDR2 is SYDVKM. The V gene lost 8 bases and the J gene lost 4 bases, with 18 bases spanning the gap. The CDR3 length is 14 residues. The full variable domain, completed using reference TRBV28 and TRBJ2-7, is DVKVTQSSRYLVKRTGEKVFLECVQDMDHENMFWYRQDPGLGLRLIYFSYDVKMKEKGDIPEGYSVSREKKERFSLILESASTNQTSMYLCASRLNRLGYEQYFGPGTRLTVT.